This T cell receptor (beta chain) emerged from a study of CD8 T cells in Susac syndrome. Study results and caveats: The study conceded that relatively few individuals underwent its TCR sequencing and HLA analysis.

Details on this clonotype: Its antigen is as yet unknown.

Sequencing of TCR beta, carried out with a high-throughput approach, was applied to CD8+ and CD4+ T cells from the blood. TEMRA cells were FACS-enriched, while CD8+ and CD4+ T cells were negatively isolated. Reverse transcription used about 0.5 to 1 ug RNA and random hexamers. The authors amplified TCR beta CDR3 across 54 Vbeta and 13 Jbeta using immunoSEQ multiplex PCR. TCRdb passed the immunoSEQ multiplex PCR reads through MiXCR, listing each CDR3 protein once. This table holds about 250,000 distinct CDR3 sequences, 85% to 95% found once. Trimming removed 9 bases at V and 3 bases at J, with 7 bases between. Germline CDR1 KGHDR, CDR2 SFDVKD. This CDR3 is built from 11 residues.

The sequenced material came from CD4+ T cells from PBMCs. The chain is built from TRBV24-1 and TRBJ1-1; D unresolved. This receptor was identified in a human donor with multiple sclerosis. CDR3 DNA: TGTGCCACCGGAGGTGACACTGAAGCTTTCTTT. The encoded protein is CATGGDTEAFF.